What follows is one T cell receptor (beta chain) and its context. Its target is not known. Tumor samples were taken before definitive surgery or chemotherapy. These data are taken from a study of high-grade serous ovarian cancer treatment subgroups. Turning to the study itself: Mean per sample: around 14,000 reads, thousands of unique TCR beta rearrangements.

The germline V gene encodes CDR1 MNHNS and CDR2 SASEGT. V was shortened by 1 base and J by 14 bases, with 8 bases between the two germline ends. This CDR3 region has 11 residues. Repertoires were generated with immunoSEQ multiplex PCR, while TCRdb's copy carries only in-frame clones and drops some. The sample has more than 9,500 clones, 88% seen once. Overall study results and limits: Tumors within one patient showed repertoire similarity of roughly 0.11 to 0.79. Clonal relatedness tracked neoantigen level, and by trend copy number and mutation load. Bulk tumor TCR sequencing gave no spatial information.

The specimen sequenced was tumor tissue. J is TRBJ1-4 and V is TRBV6-1; no clear D. This TCR was sampled from a human donor with high-grade serous ovarian cancer. Written as DNA, the CDR3 is TGTGCCAGCAGTGAAGGGGCGTGGCTGTTTTTT. Its protein product is CASSEGAWLFF.